Listed below are T cell receptor beta chains from one sample, sequenced in a study of shared clonotypes between healthy human individuals. The data were produced by immunoSEQ multiplex PCR, yet TCRdb's version contains in-frame clones alone and is incomplete. This sample has some 2,100,000 clones; approximately 95% occur once, and the top ten carry more than 0.1%. Source material: naive CD4+ T cells sorted from blood. These receptors were obtained from a man between 18 and 29 years old in good health. Both conserved end residues are part of each CDR3. A D gene is named only where the DNA matches it firmly. Clone sizes are given selectively: once, few, many, or a class where the clone is expanded.

>TRBJ1-5|TRBD1|TRBV19|once
CASSIFSGQGGQPQHF
TGTGCCAGTAGTATATTTTCAGGACAGGGTGGACAGCCCCAGCATTTT
>TRBJ1-3|-|TRBV5-1|-
CASSLENASGNTIYF
TGCGCCAGCAGCTTGGAGAACGCATCTGGAAACACCATATATTTT
>TRBJ2-7|TRBD1|TRBV10-2|-
CASSEGQITYEQYF
TGCGCCAGCAGCGAGGGACAGATCACCTACGAGCAGTACTTC
>TRBJ2-7|-|TRBV2|-
CATFVAGAYEQYF
TGTGCCACCTTTGTGGCCGGAGCCTACGAGCAGTACTTC
>TRBJ1-2|-|TRBV29-1|-
CSGVGSRGYGYTF
TGCAGCGGCGTAGGCTCGAGGGGGTATGGCTACACCTTC
>TRBJ2-7|-|TRBV5-6|-
CASTRKNGYEQYF
TGTGCCAGCACGAGGAAAAATGGCTACGAGCAGTACTTC
>TRBJ2-3|-|TRBV21-1|-
CASSKGAPDTQYF
TGTGCCAGCAGCAAAGGGGCACCAGATACGCAGTATTTT
>TRBJ1-4|-|TRBV7-2|-
CASSASYSSTNEKLFF
TGTGCCAGCAGCGCCAGCTACAGTTCAACTAATGAAAAACTGTTTTTT
>TRBJ1-6|TRBD1|TRBV5-1|-
CASSTTGDRSPLHF
TGCGCCAGCAGCACGACAGGGGATCGTTCACCCCTCCACTTT
>TRBJ1-1|TRBD1|TRBV5-1|-
CASSLDRVTEAFF
TGCGCCAGCAGCCTCGACAGGGTTACTGAAGCTTTCTTT
>TRBJ1-5|-|TRBV11-3|-
CASSLEPGGNNQPQHF
TGTGCCAGCAGCTTAGAACCGGGGGGGAACAATCAGCCCCAGCATTTT
>TRBJ2-1|TRBD2|TRBV30|-
CAWNLLAGDSSYNEQFF
TGTGCCTGGAACCTTCTAGCGGGCGACAGCTCCTACAATGAGCAGTTCTTC
>TRBJ1-2|TRBD1|TRBV28|once
CASIGQGNRYGYTF
TGTGCCAGCATAGGACAGGGGAACCGCTATGGCTACACCTTC
>TRBJ1-5|TRBD1|TRBV6-1|-
CASSGTGHQPQHF
TGTGCCAGCAGTGGGACAGGGCATCAGCCCCAGCATTTT
>TRBJ2-3|-|TRBV4-1|once
CASSRQGQRAPTDTQYF
TGCGCCAGCAGCCGCCAAGGGCAGCGGGCCCCCACAGATACGCAGTATTTT
>TRBJ1-2|TRBD1|TRBV30|-
CACKGQARSNYGYTF
TGTGCCTGCAAGGGACAGGCGAGATCTAACTATGGCTACACCTTC
>TRBJ1-1|TRBD1|TRBV11-2|-
CASSRGQENTEAFF
TGTGCCAGCAGCCGCGGACAGGAGAACACTGAAGCTTTCTTT
>TRBJ2-1|-|TRBV5-1|-
CASSLALNEQFF
TGCGCCAGCAGCTTGGCCCTCAATGAGCAGTTCTTC
>TRBJ2-7|TRBD1|TRBV10-1|-
CASSEGTVPYEQYF
TGCGCCAGCAGTGAAGGGACAGTACCCTACGAGCAGTACTTC
>TRBJ1-2|TRBD1|TRBV6-5|-
CASSYSTGEGGYTF
TGTGCCAGCAGTTACTCTACAGGGGAAGGGGGCTACACCTTC
>TRBJ1-3|-|TRBV6-5|once
CASARGASSGNTIYF
TGTGCCAGCGCCCGGGGGGCCAGCTCTGGAAACACCATATATTTT
>TRBJ2-3|TRBD2|TRBV10-3|-
CAITGTSGTDTQYF
TGTGCCATCACTGGGACTAGCGGCACAGATACGCAGTATTTT
>TRBJ2-5|-|TRBV7-9|-
CASSFGPLPETQYF
TGTGCCAGCAGCTTTGGCCCCTTGCCGGAGACCCAGTACTTC
>TRBJ2-5|-|TRBV2|-
CASNRHLGETQYF
TGTGCCAGCAACCGACACCTCGGAGAGACCCAGTACTTC
>TRBJ2-1|TRBD2|TRBV7-2|-
CASSIGTSGSHNEQFF
TGTGCCAGCAGCATCGGGACTAGCGGGTCCCACAATGAGCAGTTCTTC
>TRBJ1-1|-|TRBV29-1|-
CSVEVGAGNIPGAFF
TGCAGCGTCGAAGTGGGAGCCGGGAATATCCCTGGAGCTTTCTTT
>TRBJ2-2|-|TRBV10-2|-
CASTPGGVRTGELFF
TGCGCCAGCACCCCAGGGGGGGTGCGCACCGGGGAGCTGTTTTTT
>TRBJ1-4|-|TRBV11-2|-
CASSQQAHEKLFF
TGTGCCAGCTCCCAACAGGCCCATGAAAAACTGTTTTTT
>TRBJ2-3|TRBD1|TRBV5-1|-
CASRPPGGSTDTQYF
TGCGCCAGCAGGCCCCCAGGGGGTAGCACAGATACGCAGTATTTT
>TRBJ2-7|TRBD1|TRBV27|-
CASSTGTGGEQYF
TGTGCCAGCAGTACTGGGACAGGGGGCGAGCAGTACTTC
>TRBJ1-1|-|TRBV11-2|-
CASSGGRVSEAFF
TGTGCCAGCAGCGGGGGGAGGGTCAGCGAAGCTTTCTTT
>TRBJ2-7|TRBD1|TRBV6-5|-
CATPRRQGAYEQYF
TGTGCCACCCCGCGGCGGCAGGGGGCCTACGAGCAGTACTTC
>TRBJ1-5|-|TRBV5-8|-
CASSFMNRGASDNQPQHF
TGTGCCAGCAGCTTTATGAACCGGGGGGCTTCAGACAATCAGCCCCAGCATTTT
>TRBJ1-2|TRBD1|TRBV19|-
CASQTGGGGGYTF
TGTGCCAGTCAAACAGGGGGCGGAGGAGGCTACACCTTC
>TRBJ2-1|TRBD1|TRBV9|-
CASSLIPGTEEFF
TGTGCCAGCAGCTTGATACCCGGGACAGAAGAGTTCTTC
>TRBJ2-3|TRBD2|TRBV5-1|-
CASSLAEPTDTQYF
TGCGCCAGCAGCCTAGCGGAACCCACAGATACGCAGTATTTT
>TRBJ2-1|TRBD1|TRBV6-5|-
CASSLDRVGANEQFF
TGTGCCAGCAGTTTGGACAGGGTAGGTGCCAATGAGCAGTTCTTC
>TRBJ2-2|-|TRBV9|-
CASTVGVGTIGELFF
TGTGCCAGCACCGTCGGGGTGGGGACGATCGGGGAGCTGTTTTTT
>TRBJ2-5|TRBD1|TRBV10-3|-
CAISESGQGRETQYF
TGTGCCATCAGTGAGTCGGGACAGGGGAGGGAGACCCAGTACTTC
>TRBJ1-1|-|TRBV2|-
CASSVKRGGKAFF
TGTGCCAGCAGCGTTAAGCGGGGGGGGAAAGCTTTCTTT
>TRBJ2-1|-|TRBV2|-
CASQREFNEQFF
TGTGCCAGCCAGAGGGAGTTCAATGAGCAGTTCTTC
>TRBJ2-5|TRBD1|TRBV10-1|-
CASSESTGFTIRETQYF
TGCGCCAGCAGTGAGTCGACAGGGTTTACTATAAGGGAGACCCAGTACTTC